These T cell receptor beta chains were read from a single sample in a study of shared clonotypes between healthy human individuals. The protocol was immunoSEQ multiplex PCR, while the TCRdb copy is restricted to in-frame clones and leaves out a portion. The table shows some 2.1 million clones, with about 95% occurring only once. The sequenced sample was naive CD8+ T cells sorted from blood. The receptors come from a man younger than 35 in good health. CDR3s include the opening cysteine and the closing phenylalanine or tryptophan. D genes are given only for firm matches. Expanded clones get a size class; other rows say once, few or many, or leave the size out.

D gene,J gene,clone size,V gene,CDR3 DNA,CDR3 protein
TRBD1,TRBJ1-5,-,TRBV30,TGTGCCTGGGATACCGGGACAGGGGGCAATCAGCCCCAGCATTTT,CAWDTGTGGNQPQHF
TRBD2,TRBJ2-1,once,TRBV15,TGTGCCACCAGCAGCCTATTCGGGACTAGCGGATACAATGAGCAGTTCTTC,CATSSLFGTSGYNEQFF
TRBD2,TRBJ2-5,once,TRBV7-9,TGTGCCAGCAGCTTAGTGGTAGCGGGGGTCCAAGAGACCCAGTACTTC,CASSLVVAGVQETQYF
-,TRBJ1-1,-,TRBV4-2,TGTGCCAGCAGCCCCGGGGGCCGGACTGAAGCTTTCTTT,CASSPGGRTEAFF
TRBD1,TRBJ1-1,-,TRBV2,TGTGCCAGCAGCGGAGCACAGGGGGCGGTCACTGAAGCTTTCTTT,CASSGAQGAVTEAFF
-,TRBJ1-6,few,TRBV11-1,TGTGCCAGCAGCTTCTCTGGCGTATCGGATTCACCCCTCCACTTT,CASSFSGVSDSPLHF
-,TRBJ2-7,once,TRBV6-5,TGTGCCAGCAGTTACAGCAGGGACTACGAGCAGTACTTC,CASSYSRDYEQYF
-,TRBJ2-1,-,TRBV27,TGTGCCAGCAGTCAGACTAACAATGAGCAGTTCTTC,CASSQTNNEQFF
TRBD2,TRBJ2-7,-,TRBV4-1,TGCGCCAGCAGCCAGAGGCTCGGACTAGCGGAGCTCTACGAGCAGTACTTC,CASSQRLGLAELYEQYF
-,TRBJ2-7,-,TRBV14,TGTGCCAGGGCCAAGGGCGTCGAGCAGTACTTC,CARAKGVEQYF
-,TRBJ1-4,-,TRBV6-5,TGTGCCAGCAGTCAAAACTATAATGAAAAACTGTTTTTT,CASSQNYNEKLFF
-,TRBJ2-7,once,TRBV6-1,TGTGCCAGCATGCGGGACGGTTCCTACGAGCAGTACTTC,CASMRDGSYEQYF
-,TRBJ2-1,-,TRBV13,TGTGCCAGCAGTTACTTTGGCGGTTCGAGCTCCTACAATGAGCAGTTCTTC,CASSYFGGSSSYNEQFF
TRBD1,TRBJ1-2,-,TRBV28,TGTGCCAGCTGGGAAAACCAGGGGGCGAACTATGGCTACACCTTC,CASWENQGANYGYTF
TRBD2,TRBJ2-7,-,TRBV27,TGTGCCAGCAGTTTATCGTGGACTAGAGGCTACGAGCAGTACTTC,CASSLSWTRGYEQYF
-,TRBJ1-2,-,TRBV4-1,TGCGCCAGCAGCCCTACGGGGACGTCTAACTATGGCTACACCTTC,CASSPTGTSNYGYTF
-,TRBJ2-7,-,TRBV27,TGTGCCAGCAGTTTAGGTTACCCTCACTACGAGCAGTACTTC,CASSLGYPHYEQYF
-,TRBJ2-7,-,TRBV5-5,TGTGCCAGCAGCCCCGTTACCCCCCACGAGCAGTACTTC,CASSPVTPHEQYF
TRBD1,TRBJ1-1,-,TRBV2,TGTGCCAGCAGTGAAAACGGAAGGACAGGGAGGGGAGAAGACACTGAAGCTTTCTTT,CASSENGRTGRGEDTEAFF
-,TRBJ2-7,once,TRBV29-1,TGCAGCGTTGTACAGGGAGGTTCCTACGAGCAGTACTTC,CSVVQGGSYEQYF
-,TRBJ1-2,-,TRBV6-6,TGTGCCAGCAGATCCCTAAACTTCGACGGTGCCGGTGGCTACACCTTC,CASRSLNFDGAGGYTF
TRBD1,TRBJ2-7,-,TRBV27,TGTGCCAGCAGTTTAGGGACAGGGGGCGAGCAGTACTTC,CASSLGTGGEQYF
-,TRBJ1-2,once,TRBV15,TGTGCCACGATGGACACCAACTATGGCTACACCTTC,CATMDTNYGYTF
-,TRBJ1-1,-,TRBV5-1,TGCGCCGGCTCGGCCACAGGGAGGGTTATGAACACTGAAGCTTTCTTT,CAGSATGRVMNTEAFF
-,TRBJ2-7,-,TRBV5-1,TGCGCCAGCAGCCTCCCCAGCAACTCCTACGAGCAGTGCTTC,CASSLPSNSYEQCF
TRBD1,TRBJ2-2,-,TRBV6-1,TGTGCCAGCAGTGCGGGACAGGGACCCGGGGAGCTGTTTTTT,CASSAGQGPGELFF
-,TRBJ1-2,-,TRBV2,TGTGCCAGCAGTGAAGGGCAGATGACTAACTATGGCTACACCTTC,CASSEGQMTNYGYTF
-,TRBJ1-2,-,TRBV12-5,TGTGCTAGTGGTTTCGGGGAGGACGGCTACACCTTC,CASGFGEDGYTF
TRBD2,TRBJ2-1,once,TRBV29-1,TGCAGCGTCCACCCTCTAGCGGGACTTTACAATGAGCAGTTCTTC,CSVHPLAGLYNEQFF
-,TRBJ2-5,-,TRBV7-9,TGTGCCAGCAGCCCAGAGGAAGAGACCCAGTACTTC,CASSPEEETQYF
-,TRBJ2-5,-,TRBV6-5,TGTGCCAGCAGTCGACGGGGCGGCCCGTCGGAGACCCAGTACTTC,CASSRRGGPSETQYF
-,TRBJ1-2,-,TRBV6-1,TGTGCCAGTTACCAGTTAGCTAACTATGGCTACACCTTC,CASYQLANYGYTF
-,TRBJ1-1,-,TRBV28,TGTGCCGCGGGTCTGAACACTGAAGCTTTCTTT,CAAGLNTEAFF
TRBD2,TRBJ2-2,-,TRBV13,TGTGCCAGCAGCTCTATGGGACTAGCGGGAACCGGGGAGCTGTTTTTT,CASSSMGLAGTGELFF
-,TRBJ2-1,-,TRBV6-5,TGTGCCAGCAGTTACGGCTTAGCGGAGCAGTTCTTC,CASSYGLAEQFF
-,TRBJ2-1,-,TRBV5-4,TGTGCCAGCAGCTCCGGGACCAACTACAATGAGCAGTTCTTC,CASSSGTNYNEQFF
-,TRBJ2-7,-,TRBV9,TGTGCCAGCAGCCGGGGGCAGAGAATCTCCTACGAGCAGTACTTC,CASSRGQRISYEQYF
-,TRBJ2-7,-,TRBV27,TGTGCCAGCAGTACCACCGGGATGGGTCGTCACGAGCAGTACTTC,CASSTTGMGRHEQYF
-,TRBJ2-3,-,TRBV4-3,TGCGCCAGCAGCCAAGATTTGGAGGGCTTCTTGGATACGCAGTATTTT,CASSQDLEGFLDTQYF
-,TRBJ2-7,-,TRBV27,TGTGCCAGCCCAGCGAGCAGGGGACAAAACACCTACGAGCAGTACTTC,CASPASRGQNTYEQYF
-,TRBJ2-7,-,TRBV6-1,TGTGCCAGCGGGGAATCCTTAATGTCCTACGAGCAGTACTTC,CASGESLMSYEQYF
-,TRBJ1-1,-,TRBV5-1,TGCGCCAGCAGCTTGTCCCGGCGCGGGGTCGACACTGAAGCTTTCTTT,CASSLSRRGVDTEAFF
TRBD2,TRBJ2-3,-,TRBV27,TGTGCCACCTCCTTAGCGGGAGGGCCAGATACGCAGTATTTT,CATSLAGGPDTQYF
TRBD1,TRBJ2-7,-,TRBV5-6,TGTGCCAGCAGCTTTATTCAGGGGGCCTCCTACGAGCAGTACTTC,CASSFIQGASYEQYF
-,TRBJ1-1,few,TRBV7-9,TGTGCCAGCAGCCCCAACGTGGACGGTTACCCTGAAGCTTTCTTT,CASSPNVDGYPEAFF
TRBD1,TRBJ2-7,-,TRBV5-1,TGCGCCAGCAGCTCCACCGGACAGGGAACCTACGAGCAGTACTTC,CASSSTGQGTYEQYF
TRBD2,TRBJ2-1,-,TRBV2,TGTGCCAGCAGTGAAAGGTTAGCGGGGGGGCTCGATGAGCAGTTCTTC,CASSERLAGGLDEQFF
-,TRBJ2-1,-,TRBV18,TGTGCCAGCTCACTTAACACTCTTTACTACAATGAGCAGTTCTTC,CASSLNTLYYNEQFF
-,TRBJ1-1,-,TRBV6-5,TGTGCCAGCAGTTACGGGCAGGGGATGAGCACTGAAGCTTTCTTT,CASSYGQGMSTEAFF
TRBD2,TRBJ2-7,-,TRBV4-3,TGCGCCAGCAGCCAAGGGACTAGCGGGACCTACGAGCAGTACTTC,CASSQGTSGTYEQYF
-,TRBJ1-2,-,TRBV13,TGTGCCAGCAGCTCCCGCGCGGAGGGCGGGCTCTATGGCTACACCTTC,CASSSRAEGGLYGYTF
-,TRBJ1-2,-,TRBV6-5,TGTGCCAGCAGTCCCACGGGAGGGGGGTATGGCTACACCTTC,CASSPTGGGYGYTF
-,TRBJ2-7,-,TRBV4-1,TGCGCCAGCAGCCTACGGGGGGACACCTTCTACGAGCAGTACTTC,CASSLRGDTFYEQYF